The 30 T cell receptor beta chains below all came from one sample that was sequenced in a study of blood T cell repertoires in COVID-19. TCRdb's copy holds only in-frame clones and misses some; the assay was immunoSEQ multiplex PCR. In the table there are tens of thousands of clones, nearly 90% of which are singletons. The sequencing sample was made of peripheral blood. The origin of the receptors is a woman of 80 years or more with active or convalescent COVID-19.

The J gene is TRBJ2-7, the V gene TRBV29-1, with 7 bases that match TRBD1. Germline-derived CDR1 and CDR2 are SQVTM and ANQGSEA. The junction had 11 bases not matched to a gene; V was cut back by 7 bases and J by 5 bases. The CDR3 covers 13 residues. For the CDR3, the DNA is TGCAGCGCAAGGGACAGTAAGGGGCACGAGCAGTACTTC. Residues: CSARDSKGHEQYF.

This clone was seen only a few times. The genes are TRBV7-9 and TRBJ1-2; 7 bases fit TRBD1. The CDR3 spans 16 residues. Germline V gene data show CDR1 as SEHNR and CDR2 as FQNEAQ (reference sequence). V lost 5 bases to trimming and J lost 7 bases; unmatched junction nucleotides: 16. This CDR3 reads CASSPDRGGQRSGYTF. The CDR3 DNA is TGTGCCAGCAGCCCTGACCGGGGGGGACAGAGGAGTGGCTACACCTTC.

The rearrangement links TRBV18 to TRBJ2-2; 13 bases are shared with TRBD2. CDR3 length: 18 residues. V shed 3 bases, J shed 2 bases, and the junction held 6 bases outside the gene matches. Germline V lookup: CDR1 KGHSH, CDR2 LQKENI. CDR3 region: CASSPGLAGVGNTGELFF. The DNA of the CDR3 is TGTGCCAGCTCACCTGGACTAGCGGGAGTTGGAAACACCGGGGAGCTGTTTTTT. Variable domain in full (rest from reference TRBV18 and TRBJ2-2): NAGVMQNPRHLVRRRGQEARLRCSPMKGHSHVYWYRQLPEEGLKFMVYLQKENIIDESGMPKERFSAEFPKEGPSILRIQQVVRGDSAAYFCASSPGLAGVGNTGELFFGEGSRLTVL.

The chain couples TRBV6-6 to TRBJ2-5, with 12 bases matching TRBD2. With 6 bases clipped from V and 4 bases from J, the junction kept 3 bases outside the gene matches. Germline CDR1 reads MNHNY; CDR2 reads SVGAGI (reference sequence). The CDR3 loop spans 14 amino acids. The CDR3 loop reads CASRLAGGRETQYF. The CDR3 DNA reads TGTGCCAGCAGGCTAGCGGGAGGGCGAGAGACCCAGTACTTC.

The chain employs TRBV28 and TRBJ1-5, with D hard to call. Per germline, CDR1 MDHEN and CDR2 SYDVKM. The V gene lost 7 bases and the J gene lost 5 bases, with 9 bases spanning the gap. The CDR3 extends over 12 amino acids. CDR3 nucleotide sequence: TGTGCCAGCAAGGAGAGCTATCAGCCCCAGCATTTT. Its translation is CASKESYQPQHF.

This chain connects TRBV28 to TRBJ1-5; 9 bases are a match to TRBD1. This CDR3 is built from 15 residues. The V gene end was trimmed by 6 bases and the J gene end by 2 bases; junction bases not matched to a gene: 5. Per germline, CDR1 MDHEN and CDR2 SYDVKM. CDR3: CASRPRTGGNQPQHF. DNA of the CDR3: TGTGCCAGCAGACCAAGGACAGGGGGCAATCAGCCCCAGCATTTT. The variable domain in full, with the rest retrieved from reference TRBV28 and TRBJ1-5, is DVKVTQSSRYLVKRTGEKVFLECVQDMDHENMFWYRQDPGLGLRLIYFSYDVKMKEKGDIPEGYSVSREKKERFSLILESASTNQTSMYLCASRPRTGGNQPQHFGDGTRLSIL.

J is TRBJ1-4 and V is TRBV19; TRBD1 matches 7 bases. V shed 9 bases and J 0 bases; nucleotides not matched to a gene: 7. The CDR3 contains 15 residues. Per germline, CDR1 LNHDA and CDR2 SQIVND (reference sequence). CDR3 nucleotides: TGTGCCAGCTCGAGACAGGGCGCAACTAATGAAAAACTGTTTTTT. This codes for CASSRQGATNEKLFF.

The CDR3, as DNA: TGCGCCAGCAGCCAGACCGGGACAGGGGCTGGAAACACCATATATTTT. Its translation: CASSQTGTGAGNTIYF. The chain uses TRBV5-1 and TRBJ1-3, with 10 positions matching TRBD1. J lost 2 bases, V lost 4 bases, and 6 bases had no gene match. The CDR3 is 16 amino acids. Germline lookup yields CDR1 SGHRS and CDR2 YFSETQ.

The chain uses TRBV5-8 and TRBJ2-1, with D possibly TRBD1 on 7 matching bases. This CDR3 comprises 16 residues. Trimming left V 5 bases short and J 4 bases short, with 19 bases between. Germline-derived CDR1 and CDR2 are SGHTS and YDEGEE. CDR3 in amino acids: CASRGGTAISYNEQFF. The DNA for the CDR3 is TGTGCCAGCAGGGGCGGGACAGCGATATCTTACAATGAGCAGTTCTTC.

Written as DNA, the CDR3 is TGTGCCAGTAGTATAGAGGAGGGACGGACTGAAGCTTTCTTT. This sequence encodes CASSIEEGRTEAFF. The chain couples TRBV19 to TRBJ1-1; perhaps TRBD1 as D (5 bases). Germline values: CDR1 LNHDA, CDR2 SQIVND (reference sequence). V lost 0 bases to trimming and J lost 5 bases, with 10 bases between them. CDR3 length: 14 amino acids.

This rearrangement joins TRBV19 to TRBJ2-2, with TRBD2 as a possible D gene (5 bases). V was shortened by 6 bases and J by 1 base, with 12 bases between the two germline ends. Germline values: CDR1 LNHDA, CDR2 SQIVND (reference sequence). CDR3 length: 15 amino acids. The CDR3 sequence is CASRLRAGNTGELFF. The CDR3, as DNA: TGTGCCAGTAGATTAAGGGCGGGGAACACCGGGGAGCTGTTTTTT.

This clone was picked up one time. The chain employs TRBV29-1 and TRBJ2-7; weak D call: TRBD1 (6 bases). V lost 5 bases and J 1 base, leaving 15 bases between the germline ends. CDR1 is SQVTM and CDR2 is ANQGSEA in the germline V gene. The CDR3 length is 14 residues. The chain's CDR3 is CSVISGGASYEQYF. As DNA, the CDR3 is TGCAGCGTTATTAGTGGGGGCGCGTCCTACGAGCAGTACTTC.

The chain recombines TRBV12-3 or TRBV12-4 with TRBJ2-3, with D perhaps matching TRBD2 (5 bases). The CDR3 has 13 amino acids. Between the trimmed V and J ends, which lost 3 bases and 6 bases, there was a span of 10 bases. Written as DNA, the CDR3 is TGTGCCAGCAGTTTCCAGAGAGGGGATACGCAGTATTTT. This gives the protein CASSFQRGDTQYF.

A few counts support this clone. V usage is TRBV11-3 and J usage is TRBJ2-2, with 12 bases lining up with TRBD2. The CDR3 is made up of 16 amino acids. Germline values: CDR1 SGHNT, CDR2 YENEEA. J lost 4 bases, V lost 6 bases, and 6 bases had no gene match. CDR3 in amino acids: CASSYGLAGFTGELFF. The CDR3, as DNA: TGTGCCAGCAGTTACGGACTAGCGGGATTCACCGGGGAGCTGTTTTTT. Full variable domain (missing parts from reference TRBV11-3 and TRBJ2-2): EAGVVQSPRYKIIEKKQPVAFWCNPISGHNTLYWYLQNLGQGPELLIRYENEEAVDDSQLPKDRFSAERLKGVDSTLKIQPAELGDSAVYLCASSYGLAGFTGELFFGEGSRLTVL.

The gene calls are TRBV5-4 and TRBJ2-2, with TRBD1 as a possible D gene (7 bases). From germline, CDR1 is SGHNT and CDR2 YYREEE (reference sequence). Trimming pared 3 bases from V and 6 bases from J, leaving 24 bases between. The CDR3 runs to 18 residues. The CDR3 region is CASSSPTGVSGRPGELFF. The CDR3, as DNA: TGTGCCAGCAGCTCACCAACAGGGGTTAGCGGAAGGCCCGGGGAGCTGTTTTTT. Based on the CDR3 plus reference TRBV5-4 and TRBJ2-2, the full variable domain is ETGVTQSPTHLIKTRGQQVTLRCSSQSGHNTVSWYQQALGQGPQFIFQYYREEENGRGNFPPRFSGLQFPNYSSELNVNALELDDSALYLCASSSPTGVSGRPGELFFGEGSRLTVL.

J is TRBJ1-6 and V is TRBV28; D is uncertain. Germline V gene sequence: CDR1 MDHEN, CDR2 SYDVKM. The ends were cut back, 3 bases at V and 0 bases at J, with 9 bases in the middle. The CDR3 consists of 16 residues. In DNA, the CDR3 is TGTGCCAGCAGTTTTGTCGGGAACTCCTATAATTCACCCCTCCACTTT. Translating gives CASSFVGNSYNSPLHF.

This clone showed up just once. The CDR3 protein is CASSLDPGYVRAKNIQYF. The CDR3 nucleotides are TGTGCCAGCAGCTTAGACCCAGGGTACGTACGTGCCAAAAACATTCAGTACTTC. This chain uses TRBV11-2 with TRBJ2-4; the D gene is possibly TRBD1 (5 bases). The CDR3 has 18 residues. The germline V gene has CDR1 SGHAT and CDR2 FQNNGV. The V end was cut by 0 bases, the J end by 1 base, with 16 bases between.

The chain couples TRBV18 to TRBJ1-6; 7 bases agree with TRBD1. V was clipped by 2 bases and J by 7 bases; unmatched bases: 2. Looked up from germline, CDR1 is KGHSH and CDR2 is LQKENI. This CDR3 has 14 residues. CDR3 region: CASSPGTDNSPLHF. DNA of the CDR3: TGTGCCAGCTCACCAGGGACAGACAATTCACCCCTCCACTTT.

The CDR3 region is CASAESSGRVEQYF. The CDR3 DNA reads as TGTGCCAGCGCCGAGAGTAGCGGGAGGGTCGAGCAGTACTTC. The chain couples TRBV27 to TRBJ2-7; 11 nucleotides line up with TRBD2. Germline CDR1 and CDR2: MNHEY and SMNVEV (reference sequence). J gave up 6 bases and V 8 bases, and 9 bases lay outside the gene matches. The CDR3 has 14 amino acids.

V gene TRBV7-2 combines with J gene TRBJ1-2; D might be TRBD1 (6 bases). Trimming left V 5 bases short and J 0 bases short, with 16 bases between. Looked up from germline, CDR1 is SGHTA and CDR2 is FQGNSA. The CDR3 consists of 16 residues. CDR3 nucleotides: TGTGCCAGCAGCATAGGAGGGGGGGGCTCTAACTATGGCTACACCTTC. It translates to CASSIGGGGSNYGYTF.

The chain is built from TRBV29-1 and TRBJ2-1; 9 bases are shared with TRBD2. The trim removed 5 bases at V and 6 bases at J, leaving 20 bases unmatched. Germline V lookup: CDR1 SQVTM, CDR2 ANQGSEA. The length of the CDR3 is 18 residues. The CDR3 loop reads CSVTIYAVGGTSSNEQFF. The CDR3 coding sequence is TGCAGCGTTACCATTTATGCCGTCGGCGGGACTAGCAGCAATGAGCAGTTCTTC.

The chain has TRBV7-2 and TRBJ2-1; TRBD2 agrees at 10 bases. Trimming took 5 bases from V and 7 from J; bases not matched to a gene: 11. This CDR3 contains 16 residues. Germline CDR1 reads SGHTA; CDR2 reads FQGNSA. This CDR3 reads CASSAHWTSGPNEQFF. In DNA, the CDR3 is TGTGCCAGCAGCGCGCACTGGACTAGCGGTCCTAATGAGCAGTTCTTC.

V and J are TRBV28 and TRBJ1-5, with D hard to call. V was pared by 7 bases and J by 5 bases, with 15 bases between. This CDR3 has 14 amino acids. In germline, CDR1 is MDHEN, CDR2 SYDVKM. For the CDR3, the DNA is TGTGCCAGCATTCCGGGGTATGGGGATCAGCCCCAGCATTTT. Amino acids: CASIPGYGDQPQHF.

In this sample, this clone turned up once. The rearrangement joins TRBV28 to TRBJ1-2; D gene uncertain. The germline gives CDR1 MDHEN, CDR2 SYDVKM. Deletions cut 3 bases from V and 4 bases from J, with 18 bases between. There are 16 residues in the CDR3. The DNA of the CDR3 is TGTGCCAGCAGTTTCCCCCAAAAGTCCCTATCCTATGGCTACACCTTC. Translation gives CASSFPQKSLSYGYTF.

V gene TRBV5-1 combines with J gene TRBJ2-7; D might be TRBD2 (5 bases). V was pared by 6 bases and J by 5 bases, with 15 bases between. In germline, CDR1 is SGHRS, CDR2 YFSETQ. The CDR3 is made up of 13 amino acids. CDR3 nucleotides: TGCGCCAGCACCAATGTGGGAGACGACGAGCAGTACTTC. This sequence encodes CASTNVGDDEQYF.

V is TRBV30 and J is TRBJ1-2, with 7 positions matching TRBD1. The CDR3 loop spans 14 amino acids. J lost 1 base, V lost 4 bases, and 6 bases had no gene match. Germline CDR1 is GTSNPN and CDR2 is SVGIG (reference sequence). CDR3 DNA: TGTGCCTGGAACCGACAGGGAATTAACTATGGCTACACCTTC. This gives the protein CAWNRQGINYGYTF.

The V gene is TRBV5-1, the J gene TRBJ2-5; D perhaps matches TRBD2 (6 bases). V dropped 4 bases and J dropped 2 bases, with 9 bases sitting between them. The CDR3 has 13 residues. CDR1 and CDR2 (germline): SGHRS, YFSETQ. The CDR3: CASSPGTQETQYF. The CDR3 nucleotides read TGCGCCAGCAGCCCTGGGACTCAAGAGACCCAGTACTTC. Full variable domain (missing parts from reference TRBV5-1 and TRBJ2-5): KAGVTQTPRYLIKTRGQQVTLSCSPISGHRSVSWYQQTPGQGLQFLFEYFSETQRNKGNFPGRFSGRQFSNSRSEMNVSTLELGDSALYLCASSPGTQETQYFGPGTRLLVL.

The chain combines TRBV18 with TRBJ1-1; TRBD1 aligns across 8 bases. The junction had 15 bases not matched to a gene; V was cut back by 3 bases and J by 3 bases. This CDR3 contains 18 residues. The germline V gene encodes CDR1 KGHSH and CDR2 LQKENI. CDR3 sequence: CASSPLKQGDASDTEAFF. The CDR3 nucleotides read TGTGCCAGCTCACCTTTGAAACAGGGGGATGCTTCGGACACTGAAGCTTTCTTT.

The rearrangement joins TRBV6-5 to TRBJ2-7; 7 bases fit TRBD1. The germline gives CDR1 MNHEY, CDR2 SVGAGI. There are 12 residues in the CDR3. V gave up 5 bases and J gave up 5 bases; unmatched junction bases: 3. The CDR3 spells CASSNTGDEQYF. The CDR3 DNA reads as TGTGCCAGCAGTAATACAGGGGACGAGCAGTACTTC.

The gene calls are TRBV28 and TRBJ1-2; TRBD1 aligns across 8 bases. The CDR3 totals 16 residues. Germline CDR1 MDHEN, CDR2 SYDVKM. V lost 5 bases and J lost 4; bases outside the gene matches: 12. CDR3 in amino acids: CASSPPGQGAIYGYTF. The CDR3, as DNA: TGTGCCAGCAGTCCCCCAGGACAGGGCGCTATCTATGGCTACACCTTC.